This passage covers 19 T cell receptor beta chains from one sample sequenced in a study of blood T cell repertoires in COVID-19. Measured with immunoSEQ multiplex PCR; TCRdb has only the in-frame clones, and not every one. The table shows roughly 360,000 clones, with over 75% occurring only once. The specimen was PBMCs or T cells enriched from blood (not recorded which). All receptors derive from a man aged 30 to 45 who had recovered from COVID-19.

The rearrangement joins TRBV7-9 to TRBJ1-1, with 11 bases aligning to TRBD1. The V and J ends lost 5 bases and 0 bases, in that order; junction bases with no gene match: 8. Germline-derived CDR1 and CDR2 are SEHNR and FQNEAQ (reference sequence). The CDR3 covers 17 residues. The CDR3 DNA reads TGTGCCAGCAGCGGGCGGACAGGGGGCTTTCTGAACACTGAAGCTTTCTTT. It encodes CASSGRTGGFLNTEAFF.

The gene calls are TRBV7-2 and TRBJ1-1, with D maybe TRBD1 (6 bases). Per germline, CDR1 SGHTA and CDR2 FQGNSA. Trimming shortened V by 5 bases and J by 3 bases, and 22 bases separated the two germline ends. This CDR3 is built from 17 residues. CDR3 bases: TGTGCCAGCAGCCCATCCGGCCTAGGGGGGGTGTACACTGAAGCTTTCTTT. Protein sequence: CASSPSGLGGVYTEAFF.

The rearrangement uses TRBV5-1 and TRBJ1-5; D is perhaps TRBD1 (6 bases). Trimming cost V 0 bases and J 5 bases, with 18 bases left between them. CDR3 size: 17 residues. Per the germline V gene, CDR1 is SGHRS and CDR2 is YFSETQ. The DNA of the CDR3 is TGCGCCAGCAGCTTGGGCGGTCGGGACAACGCTTATCAGCCCCAGCATTTT. Protein sequence: CASSLGGRDNAYQPQHF.

This clone was detected a few times. This rearrangement joins TRBV5-4 to TRBJ1-2; 7 nucleotides match TRBD1. Per germline, CDR1 SGHNT and CDR2 YYREEE (reference sequence). V dropped 4 bases and J dropped 5; count of bases not matched to a gene: 8. The CDR3 contains 14 residues. The CDR3 region has the DNA TGTGCCAGCAGCCCTCAGGGGGGCTCTTATGGCTACACCTTC. Protein sequence: CASSPQGGSYGYTF.

The chain has TRBV7-2 and TRBJ1-2; D is uncertain. Germline loops: CDR1 SGHTA, CDR2 FQGNSA. The V gene lost 2 bases and the J gene lost 7 bases, with 11 bases spanning the gap. The CDR3 loop spans 13 amino acids. Written as DNA, the CDR3 is TGTGCCAGCAGCTTAACCTCCGGCGGTGGCTACACCTTC. Its translation: CASSLTSGGGYTF.

This chain connects TRBV7-9 to TRBJ2-2; 7 nucleotides line up with TRBD2. CDR3 length equals 16 residues. Germline loops: CDR1 SEHNR, CDR2 FQNEAQ (reference sequence). V was pared by 5 bases and J by 1 base, with 7 bases of the junction left unmatched. CDR3 protein: CASSAVAGVNTGELFF. The CDR3 DNA is TGTGCCAGCAGCGCCGTTGCGGGGGTGAACACCGGGGAGCTGTTTTTT.

The J gene is TRBJ2-1, the V gene TRBV2; 8 nucleotides line up with TRBD2. Per the germline V gene, CDR1 is SNHLY and CDR2 is FYNNEI. The junction had 4 bases not matched to a gene; V was cut back by 1 base and J by 8 bases. The CDR3 runs 14 residues. The CDR3 sequence is CASSEVAGGYEQFF. The CDR3 bases are TGTGCCAGCAGTGAAGTTGCGGGGGGTTATGAGCAGTTCTTC.

The CDR3 nucleotides are TGCAGCGTTGAACGGCAGGGGCTCTATGGCTACACCTTC. It codes for CSVERQGLYGYTF. V is TRBV29-1 and J is TRBJ1-2, with D possibly TRBD1 on 6 matching bases. V lost 2 bases and J lost 4, with 11 bases in between. CDR3 size: 13 residues. Per germline, CDR1 SQVTM and CDR2 ANQGSEA.

In DNA, the CDR3 is TGTGCCAGCAGCGTAGGGAGGGACGGATACTCCTACAATGAGCAGTTCTTC. It encodes CASSVGRDGYSYNEQFF. This rearrangement joins TRBV9 to TRBJ2-1; weak D call: TRBD2 (6 bases). Germline V gives CDR1 SGDLS, CDR2 YYNGEE. The CDR3 runs to 17 residues. V was cut by 0 bases and J by 0 bases, with 13 bases left in between.

The chain uses TRBV6-5 and TRBJ1-2, with D possibly TRBD1 on 6 matching bases. Deletions cut 4 bases from V and 0 bases from J, with 12 bases between. There are 15 residues in the CDR3. Looked up from germline, CDR1 is MNHEY and CDR2 is SVGAGI. This chain's CDR3 is CASSSPGHPNYGYTF. The CDR3 coding sequence is TGTGCCAGCAGTTCTCCGGGACACCCTAACTATGGCTACACCTTC.

The chain recombines TRBV19 with TRBJ2-7; the D gene is possibly TRBD2 (6 bases). The germline V and J ends were trimmed by 4 bases and 6 bases, with 13 bases remaining between them. The germline V gene has CDR1 LNHDA and CDR2 SQIVND (reference sequence). The CDR3 runs 13 residues. The CDR3 reads CASSTTRGIEQYF. CDR3 nucleotide sequence: TGTGCCAGTAGTACGACCCGGGGGATCGAGCAGTACTTC.

The chain recombines TRBV23-1 with TRBJ1-6, with no clear D. TRBV23-1 has ORF status, its function being uncertain. The CDR3 is made up of 16 amino acids. V lost 6 bases and J lost 6, with 18 bases in between. CDR3 coding DNA: TGCGCCAGCAGCGCGGGTGGGAACAGCCTTAATTCACCCCTCCACTTT. Translated: CASSAGGNSLNSPLHF.

The chain recombines TRBV15 with TRBJ1-4, with no clear D. Trimming removed 4 bases at V and 10 bases at J, with 19 bases between. Per the germline V gene, CDR1 is LNHNV and CDR2 is YYDKDF (reference sequence). The CDR3 length is 15 residues. The CDR3 region is CATSNPDALRGKLFF. The CDR3 DNA reads TGTGCCACCAGCAACCCCGATGCCCTTCGGGGAAAACTGTTTTTT.

The chain combines TRBV4-1 with TRBJ2-2; 9 bases are a match to TRBD1. J was trimmed by 2 bases and V by 1 base; bases with no gene match: 5. The CDR3 is 17 amino acids. Germline V lookup: CDR1 MGHRA, CDR2 YSYEKL. The CDR3 DNA is TGCGCCAGCAGCCAAGGCCGGGACAGGGTAAACACCGGGGAGCTGTTTTTT. Its protein is CASSQGRDRVNTGELFF.

The chain has TRBV12-3 or TRBV12-4 and TRBJ2-1, with D perhaps TRBD2 (6 bases). There are 13 residues in the CDR3. The germline V and J ends were trimmed by 5 bases and 2 bases, with 7 bases remaining between them. The CDR3 sequence: CASSGGTYNEQFF. CDR3 DNA sequence: TGTGCCAGCAGTGGGGGGACCTACAATGAGCAGTTCTTC.

CDR3 bases: TGTGCCAGTAGTATTTATGGGACAGGGGTTTCCACTGAAGCTTTCTTT. It is translated as CASSIYGTGVSTEAFF. The V call is TRBV19, the J call TRBJ1-1, with TRBD1 matching 10 bases. Germline CDR1 and CDR2: LNHDA and SQIVND (reference sequence). V shed 3 bases and J 4 bases; nucleotides not matched to a gene: 8. This CDR3 has 16 amino acids. Looking up the rest from reference TRBV19 and TRBJ1-1 gives the full variable domain: DGGITQSPKYLFRKEGQNVTLSCEQNLNHDAMYWYRQDPGQGLRLIYYSQIVNDFQKGDIAEGYSVSREKKESFPLTVTSAQKNPTAFYLCASSIYGTGVSTEAFFGQGTRLTVV.

The chain is built from TRBV27 and TRBJ2-3, with 7 bases aligning to TRBD1. J was trimmed by 1 base and V by 3 bases; bases with no gene match: 16. Germline assignment: CDR1 MNHEY and CDR2 SMNVEV (reference sequence). This CDR3 is 19 amino acids long. The CDR3 nucleotides read TGTGCCAGCAGTTTGCGGTCAATCGAAAGGGGGCGAGGCACAGATACGCAGTATTTT. This translates into CASSLRSIERGRGTDTQYF.

The table lists this clone with a count of one. The chain employs TRBV20-1 and TRBJ1-2; unclear D gene. Germline lookup yields CDR1 DFQATT and CDR2 SNEGSKA (reference sequence). V lost 3 bases and J 0 bases, leaving 5 bases between the germline ends. This CDR3 comprises 12 residues. The CDR3 DNA reads as TGCAGTGCTAGTACAGCTAACTATGGCTACACCTTC. This gives the protein CSASTANYGYTF.

V gene TRBV10-2 combines with J gene TRBJ1-4, with D perhaps TRBD1 (5 bases). The germline V and J ends were trimmed by 4 bases and 11 bases, with 14 bases remaining between them. The CDR3 spans 13 residues. Germline V gene data show CDR1 as WSHSY and CDR2 as SAAADI. The CDR3 protein is CASSASGSEKLFF. CDR3 DNA sequence: TGCGCCAGCAGTGCTTCAGGGTCTGAGAAACTGTTTTTT.